This T cell receptor (beta chain) was retrieved from a study of control samples from healthy donors and cancer patients. Points on this clone: In the same sample, other DNA sequences code for this CDR3.

Sequencing used immunoSEQ multiplex PCR; TCRdb keeps in-frame clones, though not all of them. The table includes roughly 100,000 clones, roughly 94% detected once. CDR3 length: 12 amino acids. Between the trimmed V and J ends, which lost 1 base and 4 bases, there was a span of 5 bases. Germline V lookup: CDR1 SGDLS, CDR2 YYNGEE. The chain has TRBV9 and TRBJ1-2; D remains unclear. The receptor comes from a woman younger than 30 in good health. Sequencing was performed on blood. CDR3: CASSVSGYGYTF. The CDR3 DNA reads TGTGCCAGCAGCGTATCCGGCTATGGCTACACCTTC.